Here is one T cell receptor (beta chain) with its context. These data come from a study of blood T cell repertoires in COVID-19. About the research overall: Both acute and convalescent COVID-19 samples were obtained from the United States, Italy and Spain. The analysed material was cDNA or gDNA that came from T cells, B-cell-depleted T cells, or PBMCs.

V lost 6 bases, J lost 2 bases, and 7 bases stayed unmatched. This CDR3 region has 15 residues. Authors' analysis steps: Scientists estimated how many nucleated cells there were by amplifying reference gene primers. The method was immunoSEQ multiplex PCR; TCRdb's version includes in-frame clones alone and lacks a portion of them. That table gives V, J and clone size, and the DNA gave D and trimming. The data hold some 400,000 clones, with around 84% observed a single time. The V call is TRBV23-1, the J call TRBJ2-3; 8 nucleotides line up with TRBD1. TRBV23-1 is an open reading frame whose function is uncertain. The clonotype comes from a human donor in a cohort sampled during active COVID-19. Sequencing was carried out using peripheral blood. The CDR3 bases are TGCGCCAGCAGGGGCAGACAGGGGATCACAGATACGCAGTATTTT. The encoded protein is CASRGRQGITDTQYF.